These 5 T cell receptor beta chains share one sample of origin, sequenced in a study of T cell repertoires in cytomegalovirus infection. The antigens for these receptors are not known. TCRdb ran MiXCR on the reads and lists one entry per CDR3 protein. The table has about a million distinct CDR3 sequences, approximately 31% seen once. This specimen was cultured CD8+ T cells from PBMCs, taken from culture after CMV antigen stimulation. The receptors were gathered from a human donor in good health (CMV status not recorded). Some clones in this sample may be carry-over from other donors' samples.

The V gene is TRBV10-3, the J gene TRBJ2-2, with D possibly called TRBD1 or TRBD2 (5 bases each). In germline, CDR1 is ENHRY, CDR2 SYGVKD. This CDR3 has 12 amino acids. V shed 6 bases and J shed 6 bases, with 8 bases lying between them. CDR3 loop: CAIRRGSGELFF. For the CDR3, the DNA is TGTGCCATCAGGAGGGGTTCCGGGGAGCTGTTTTTT.

The genes are TRBV6-1 and TRBJ2-7; 7 nucleotides align to TRBD1. CDR1 and CDR2 (germline): MNHNS, SASEGT. With 8 bases clipped from V and 0 bases from J, the junction kept 4 bases outside the gene matches. This CDR3 contains 13 residues. The CDR3 DNA follows: TGTGCCAGCCCTGGGACAGCCTCCTACGAGCAGTACTTC. This sequence encodes CASPGTASYEQYF.

The rearrangement joins TRBV19 to TRBJ1-1; D ambiguous. Germline CDR1 LNHDA, CDR2 SQIVND (reference sequence). V dropped 3 bases and J dropped 5 bases, with 10 bases sitting between them. The CDR3 has 13 residues. The CDR3 DNA reads as TGTGCCAGTAGTATGGGAAGTGGGACTGAAGCTTTCTTT. Translating it yields CASSMGSGTEAFF.

A word on this clonotype: A single base separates this from a much larger clone, so it may be a read error. V is TRBV7-6 and J is TRBJ1-1; D gene ambiguous. CDR3 length equals 15 residues. Trimming pared 5 bases from V and 0 bases from J, leaving 13 bases between. Germline V gives CDR1 SGHVS, CDR2 FNYEAQ. CDR3 coding DNA: TGTGCCAGCAGCCCCGGGCTGGGCGTGAACACTGAAGCTTTCTTT. It translates to CASSPGLGVNTEAFF. Full variable domain (outside the CDR3, taken from reference TRBV7-6 and TRBJ1-1): GAGVSQSPRYKVTKRGQDVALRCDPISGHVSLYWYRQALGQGPEFLTYFNYEAQQDKSGLPNDRFSAERPEGSISTLTIQRTEQRDSAMYRCASSPGLGVNTEAFFGQGTRLTVV.

This clonotype was detected ten times or more. The chain recombines TRBV7-2 with TRBJ2-3; a weak D match, TRBD1 (5 bases). The V end lost 5 bases, the J end lost 2 bases, and 11 bases lay between the germline ends. The length of the CDR3 is 14 residues. CDR1 and CDR2 (germline): SGHTA, FQGNSA. The CDR3 nucleotides read TGTGCCAGCAGCCAGTCCAGGGCCACAGATACGCAGTATTTT. Residues: CASSQSRATDTQYF.